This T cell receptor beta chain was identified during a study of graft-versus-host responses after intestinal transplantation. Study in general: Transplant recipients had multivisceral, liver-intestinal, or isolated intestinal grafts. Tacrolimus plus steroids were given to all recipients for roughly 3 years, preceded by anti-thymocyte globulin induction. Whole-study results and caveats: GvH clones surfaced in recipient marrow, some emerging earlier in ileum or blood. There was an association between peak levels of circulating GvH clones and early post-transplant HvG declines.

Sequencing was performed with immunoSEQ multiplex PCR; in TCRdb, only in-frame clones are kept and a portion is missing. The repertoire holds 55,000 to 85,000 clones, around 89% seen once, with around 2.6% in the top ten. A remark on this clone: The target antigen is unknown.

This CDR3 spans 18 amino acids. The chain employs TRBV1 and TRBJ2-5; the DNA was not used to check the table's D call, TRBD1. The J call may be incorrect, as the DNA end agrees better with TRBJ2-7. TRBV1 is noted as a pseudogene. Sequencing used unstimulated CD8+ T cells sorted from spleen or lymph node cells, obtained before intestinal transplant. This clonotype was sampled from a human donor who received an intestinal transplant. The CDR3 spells CTSSQDSPGQVSAYEQYF. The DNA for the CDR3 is TGCACCAGCAGCCAAGATTCCCCGGGACAGGTTTCGGCCTACGAGCAGTACTTC.